The rows below give T cell receptor beta chains drawn from one sample of a study of shared clonotypes between healthy human individuals. Assay used: immunoSEQ multiplex PCR; TCRdb lists only in-frame clones, some missing. The sample has 2,500,000 or so clones, more than 85% seen once. The specimen was naive CD4+ T cells from PBMCs. The receptors derive from a man aged 18 to 30 in good health. Some clones in this sample may be carry-over from other donors' samples. CDR3s include the opening cysteine and the closing phenylalanine or tryptophan. The order of the fields is V gene, D gene, J gene, clone size, CDR3 protein, CDR3 DNA. The D gene is left open where the match is weak. The size entry is marked missing in some rows and otherwise reads once, few, many or a size class.

v_gene: TRBV25-1
d_gene: -
j_gene: TRBJ2-6
abundance: -
CDR3aa: CASSPLVPGANVLTF
CDR3nt: TGTGCCAGCAGTCCCCTCGTTCCTGGGGCCAACGTCCTGACTTTC

v_gene: TRBV6-1
d_gene: TRBD2
j_gene: TRBJ2-2
abundance: -
CDR3aa: CASSEAPPGLAGVFAGELFF
CDR3nt: TGTGCCAGCAGTGAAGCTCCCCCGGGACTAGCGGGAGTCTTTGCCGGGGAGCTGTTTTTT

v_gene: TRBV5-6
d_gene: TRBD2
j_gene: TRBJ2-3
abundance: -
CDR3aa: CASSPTSGNTDTQYF
CDR3nt: TGTGCCAGCAGCCCGACTAGCGGAAACACAGATACGCAGTATTTT

v_gene: TRBV28
d_gene: TRBD2
j_gene: TRBJ2-7
abundance: -
CDR3aa: CASSRLAGEPLYEQYF
CDR3nt: TGTGCCAGCAGTCGTCTAGCGGGCGAACCACTGTACGAGCAGTACTTC

v_gene: TRBV30
d_gene: -
j_gene: TRBJ1-6
abundance: once
CDR3aa: CAWNYPDRKNSPLHF
CDR3nt: TGTGCCTGGAATTACCCGGACCGAAAAAATTCACCCCTCCACTTT

v_gene: TRBV30
d_gene: -
j_gene: TRBJ1-4
abundance: -
CDR3aa: CAWSRTATNEKLFF
CDR3nt: TGTGCCTGGAGTAGGACAGCAACTAATGAAAAACTGTTTTTT

v_gene: TRBV4-1
d_gene: TRBD1
j_gene: TRBJ1-1
abundance: -
CDR3aa: CASSQARGPTGRGTGEAFF
CDR3nt: TGCGCCAGCAGCCAAGCACGGGGACCAACAGGGAGGGGGACAGGTGAAGCTTTCTTT

v_gene: TRBV27
d_gene: -
j_gene: TRBJ1-1
abundance: -
CDR3aa: CASSLDWQGTEAFF
CDR3nt: TGTGCCAGCAGTTTAGATTGGCAGGGCACTGAAGCTTTCTTT

v_gene: TRBV28
d_gene: -
j_gene: TRBJ2-5
abundance: -
CDR3aa: CASSPSETQYF
CDR3nt: TGTGCCAGCAGTCCCTCTGAGACCCAGTACTTC

v_gene: TRBV5-1
d_gene: -
j_gene: TRBJ2-3
abundance: once
CDR3aa: CASSLYGSSTDTQYF
CDR3nt: TGCGCCAGCAGCTTGTACGGGTCCAGCACAGATACGCAGTATTTT

v_gene: TRBV4-1
d_gene: TRBD2
j_gene: TRBJ2-1
abundance: -
CDR3aa: CASRKLAGNSNEQFF
CDR3nt: TGCGCCAGCAGGAAACTAGCGGGAAATAGCAATGAGCAGTTCTTC

v_gene: TRBV27
d_gene: -
j_gene: TRBJ1-2
abundance: -
CDR3aa: CASSLRWQGGYTF
CDR3nt: TGTGCCAGCAGTTTAAGGTGGCAGGGCGGCTACACCTTC

v_gene: TRBV5-7
d_gene: -
j_gene: TRBJ1-3
abundance: -
CDR3aa: CASTPILDSLSGNTIYF
CDR3nt: TGTGCCAGCACCCCCATCCTGGACAGCCTTTCTGGAAACACCATATATTTT

v_gene: TRBV11-2
d_gene: -
j_gene: TRBJ2-1
abundance: -
CDR3aa: CASSFTRGVNNEQFF
CDR3nt: TGTGCCAGCAGCTTTACGAGGGGGGTGAACAATGAGCAGTTCTTC

v_gene: TRBV27
d_gene: -
j_gene: TRBJ1-5
abundance: -
CDR3aa: CASSPRTAANQPQHF
CDR3nt: TGTGCCAGCAGCCCAAGGACTGCGGCTAATCAGCCCCAGCATTTT

v_gene: TRBV27
d_gene: -
j_gene: TRBJ2-6
abundance: -
CDR3aa: CASSSPPGANVLTF
CDR3nt: TGTGCCAGCAGCTCACCCCCTGGGGCCAACGTCCTGACTTTC

v_gene: TRBV30
d_gene: -
j_gene: TRBJ2-7
abundance: -
CDR3aa: CAWGSQGGEQYF
CDR3nt: TGTGCCTGGGGCTCCCAAGGGGGCGAGCAGTACTTC

v_gene: TRBV28
d_gene: -
j_gene: TRBJ2-5
abundance: -
CDR3aa: CASSHPEETQYF
CDR3nt: TGTGCCAGCAGTCACCCGGAAGAGACCCAGTACTTC

v_gene: TRBV11-2
d_gene: -
j_gene: TRBJ1-2
abundance: -
CDR3aa: CASSLGRHEANYGYTF
CDR3nt: TGTGCCAGCAGCTTAGGGCGACACGAAGCTAACTATGGCTACACCTTC

v_gene: TRBV28
d_gene: -
j_gene: TRBJ1-4
abundance: -
CDR3aa: CASSLGRTLNEKLFF
CDR3nt: TGTGCCAGCAGTTTAGGACGGACCCTTAATGAAAAACTGTTTTTT

v_gene: TRBV6-5
d_gene: -
j_gene: TRBJ1-5
abundance: few
CDR3aa: CASRPDSNQPQHF
CDR3nt: TGTGCCAGCCGGCCGGATAGCAATCAGCCCCAGCATTTT

v_gene: TRBV28
d_gene: -
j_gene: TRBJ1-5
abundance: -
CDR3aa: CASGRTGNQPQHF
CDR3nt: TGTGCCAGCGGTAGGACAGGCAATCAGCCCCAGCATTTT

v_gene: TRBV25-1
d_gene: TRBD2
j_gene: TRBJ2-7
abundance: -
CDR3aa: CASSVAGTYEQYF
CDR3nt: TGTGCCAGCAGCGTAGCGGGGACCTACGAGCAGTACTTC

v_gene: TRBV9
d_gene: -
j_gene: TRBJ1-2
abundance: once
CDR3aa: CASSGDFPGTYGYTF
CDR3nt: TGTGCCAGCAGCGGAGACTTCCCCGGGACCTATGGCTACACCTTC

v_gene: TRBV6-5
d_gene: -
j_gene: TRBJ1-4
abundance: -
CDR3aa: CASRLLGPNEKLFF
CDR3nt: TGTGCCAGCAGACTACTGGGACCCAATGAAAAACTGTTTTTT

v_gene: TRBV6-6
d_gene: -
j_gene: TRBJ2-5
abundance: -
CDR3aa: CASSRTLGSQETQYF
CDR3nt: TGTGCCAGCAGCCGAACCCTCGGGAGCCAAGAGACCCAGTACTTC

v_gene: TRBV9
d_gene: TRBD1
j_gene: TRBJ1-4
abundance: once
CDR3aa: CASSPRTGQTNEKLFF
CDR3nt: TGTGCCAGCAGCCCGAGGACAGGGCAGACTAATGAAAAACTGTTTTTT

v_gene: TRBV11-3
d_gene: -
j_gene: TRBJ2-7
abundance: -
CDR3aa: CASSFAGTGNYEQYF
CDR3nt: TGTGCCAGCAGTTTCGCCGGGACGGGGAACTACGAGCAGTACTTC

v_gene: TRBV7-2
d_gene: TRBD2
j_gene: TRBJ2-1
abundance: -
CDR3aa: CASSLFGGGPGNEQFF
CDR3nt: TGTGCCAGCAGCCTCTTCGGGGGAGGGCCGGGCAATGAGCAGTTCTTC